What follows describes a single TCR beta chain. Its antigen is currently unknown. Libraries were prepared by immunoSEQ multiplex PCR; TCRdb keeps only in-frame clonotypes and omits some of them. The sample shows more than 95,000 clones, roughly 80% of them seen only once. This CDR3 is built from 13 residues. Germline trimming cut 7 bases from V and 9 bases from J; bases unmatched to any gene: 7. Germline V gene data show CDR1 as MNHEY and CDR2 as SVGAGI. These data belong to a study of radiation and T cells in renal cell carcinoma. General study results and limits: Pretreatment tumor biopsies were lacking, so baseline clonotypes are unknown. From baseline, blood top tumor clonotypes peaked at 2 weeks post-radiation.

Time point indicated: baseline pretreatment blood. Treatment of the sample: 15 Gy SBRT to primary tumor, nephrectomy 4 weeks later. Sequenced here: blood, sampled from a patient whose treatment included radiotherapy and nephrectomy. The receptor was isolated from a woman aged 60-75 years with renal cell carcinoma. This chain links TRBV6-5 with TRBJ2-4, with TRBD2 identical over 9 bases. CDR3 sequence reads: CASKTSGVGIQYF. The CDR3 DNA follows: TGTGCCAGCAAGACTAGCGGAGTTGGCATTCAGTACTTC.